Listed here are 30 T cell receptor beta chains from one sample, sequenced in a study of blood T cell repertoires in COVID-19. Some clones are missing from TCRdb's copy, which holds only in-frame ones; the method was immunoSEQ multiplex PCR. Of roughly 200,000 clones listed, more than 70% are singletons. Material for sequencing was PBMCs or T cells enriched from blood (not recorded which). The receptor source for this set is a man aged 40-49 years who had recovered from COVID-19.

V usage is TRBV11-3 and J usage is TRBJ1-3; 7 bases fit TRBD1. This CDR3 region has 16 residues. V was pared by 5 bases and J by 0 bases, with 7 bases of the junction left unmatched. Germline assignment: CDR1 SGHNT and CDR2 YENEEA. The CDR3 protein is CASSRLGQHSGNTIYF. The DNA of the CDR3 is TGTGCCAGCAGCAGACTGGGACAGCACTCTGGAAACACCATATATTTT.

This rearrangement joins TRBV19 to TRBJ1-2, with TRBD1 identical over 7 bases. CDR3 length: 16 residues. V dropped 3 bases and J dropped 4; count of bases not matched to a gene: 11. Germline values: CDR1 LNHDA, CDR2 SQIVND (reference sequence). The CDR3 DNA reads as TGTGCCAGTAGTATTAACCTAAGGGGGCCAGCCTATGGCTACACCTTC. This gives the protein CASSINLRGPAYGYTF.

This chain connects TRBV5-1 to TRBJ1-1, with 10 nucleotides matching TRBD1. V was clipped by 2 bases and J by 3 bases; unmatched bases: 7. CDR1 is SGHRS, CDR2 YFSETQ, per germline. This CDR3 spans 16 amino acids. The CDR3 spells CASSFPGTGADTEAFF. CDR3 bases: TGCGCCAGCAGCTTCCCCGGGACAGGGGCGGACACTGAAGCTTTCTTT.

The chain joins TRBV28 to TRBJ2-2; a possible D gene is TRBD2 (6 bases). The CDR3 length is 16 residues. Germline CDR1 and CDR2: MDHEN and SYDVKM. V lost 2 bases and J lost 0, with 10 bases in between. The CDR3 nucleotides read TGTGCCAGCAGTTTAATGGGGGGAGCGAACACCGGGGAGCTGTTTTTT. Its translation: CASSLMGGANTGELFF.

This clone was seen only once. This chain connects TRBV6-6 to TRBJ2-7, with TRBD2 matching over 8 bases. CDR1 is MNHNY and CDR2 is SVGAGI in the germline V gene (reference sequence). The CDR3 runs to 15 residues. Unmatched junction bases numbered 13, after V lost 8 bases and J lost 4 bases. In DNA form, the CDR3 reads TGTGCCAGCCGGGAAAGCGGGAGTCGGGTTTACGAGCAGTACTTC. It specifies CASRESGSRVYEQYF.

The chain has TRBV3-1 (or the pseudogene TRBV3-2) and TRBJ2-4; D not resolved. The CDR3 loop spans 15 amino acids. Per the germline V gene, CDR1 is LGHDT and CDR2 is YNNKEL (reference sequence). With 1 base removed from V and 0 bases from J, the gap between germline ends came to 7 bases. The CDR3 DNA follows: TGTGCCAGCAGCCAAGCTAAACTAGCCAAAAACATTCAGTACTTC. This translates into CASSQAKLAKNIQYF.

This clone was picked up one time. The genes are TRBV11-2 and TRBJ2-7; the match to TRBD2 covers 8 bases. The germline gives CDR1 SGHAT, CDR2 FQNNGV. Trimming took 8 bases from V and 0 from J; bases not matched to a gene: 12. This CDR3 has 16 amino acids. The CDR3 sequence: CASGIGAGGLSYEQYF. In nucleotides, the CDR3 is TGTGCCAGCGGCATAGGGGCGGGAGGTCTCTCCTACGAGCAGTACTTC.

This clone has just one count. The chain uses TRBV12-3 or TRBV12-4 and TRBJ1-1, with 9 bases lining up with TRBD1. This CDR3 comprises 13 residues. V trimming: 6 bases; J trimming: 7 bases; junction bases outside the gene matches: 6. CDR3 sequence: CASRQTGGDEAFF. The CDR3 bases are TGTGCCAGCAGGCAGACAGGGGGAGATGAAGCTTTCTTT.

V is TRBV6-1 and J is TRBJ1-6; D may be TRBD1 (6 bases). Germline V gene sequence: CDR1 MNHNS, CDR2 SASEGT. Trimming removed 2 bases from V and 7 bases from J, with 12 bases in between. CDR3 length equals 15 residues. As DNA, the CDR3 is TGTGCCAGCAGTGAAAAAGTACAGGGAAATTCACCCCTCCACTTT. It translates to CASSEKVQGNSPLHF.

The chain links TRBV12-3 or TRBV12-4 to TRBJ1-2; TRBD1 might be the D (5 bases). Trimming cost V 3 bases and J 1 base, with 6 bases left between them. The CDR3 consists of 13 residues. The CDR3 bases are TGTGCCAGCAGTTTTACAGGTAACTATGGCTACACCTTC. As protein: CASSFTGNYGYTF.

This clone was recorded only once. The chain uses TRBV19 and TRBJ1-1; D not resolved. CDR3 length equals 13 residues. Germline V gives CDR1 LNHDA, CDR2 SQIVND (reference sequence). V was shortened by 1 base and J by 6 bases, with 9 bases between the two germline ends. CDR3 nucleotides: TGTGCCAGTAGTATAGGAGGGTACCCTGAAGCTTTCTTT. Protein sequence: CASSIGGYPEAFF.

The chain links TRBV9 to TRBJ1-2; D is possibly TRBD1 (5 bases). Trimming took 3 bases from V and 4 from J, leaving 16 bases between them. This CDR3 is built from 15 residues. CDR1 and CDR2 (germline): SGDLS, YYNGEE. The CDR3 bases are TGTGCCAGCAGCGGCTACAGGACGGTGTCCTATGGCTACACCTTC. Translating gives CASSGYRTVSYGYTF.

The gene calls are TRBV27 and TRBJ2-1; TRBD2 matches at 8 bases. The CDR3 is 15 residues long. J gave up 5 bases and V 3 bases, and 6 bases lay outside the gene matches. CDR1 and CDR2 (germline): MNHEY, SMNVEV (reference sequence). The CDR3 sequence: CASSFASGLNNEQFF. In nucleotides, the CDR3 is TGTGCCAGCAGTTTCGCTAGCGGGCTCAACAATGAGCAGTTCTTC.

The V call is TRBV6-5, the J call TRBJ1-2; 7 bases are a match to TRBD1. The V and J ends lost 7 bases and 4 bases, in that order; junction bases with no gene match: 12. The germline CDR1 and CDR2 sequences are MNHEY and SVGAGI. This CDR3 is built from 15 residues. CDR3 loop: CASTMDRLRRYGYTF. CDR3 bases: TGTGCCAGCACCATGGACAGGTTGAGACGCTATGGCTACACCTTC.

This clone was seen a single time. The rearrangement joins TRBV18 to TRBJ1-2, with D tentatively TRBD1 (5 bases). The CDR3 runs to 14 residues. The ends were cut back, 2 bases at V and 3 bases at J, with 10 bases in the middle. CDR1 is KGHSH and CDR2 is LQKENI in the germline V gene. The CDR3 loop reads CASSPDSHYYGYTF. CDR3 bases: TGTGCCAGCTCACCAGACAGCCACTACTATGGCTACACCTTC.

The J gene is TRBJ2-5, the V gene TRBV19; 7 bases agree with TRBD1. The germline V gene has CDR1 LNHDA and CDR2 SQIVND (reference sequence). The CDR3 runs to 15 residues. V shed 5 bases and J 4 bases; nucleotides not matched to a gene: 10. DNA of the CDR3: TGTGCCAGTAGTGTTAACCACAGGGGTCGAGAGACCCAGTACTTC. It translates to CASSVNHRGRETQYF.

DNA of the CDR3: TGTGCCAGTAGGGAGAGGACAGTGGGGACAGATACGCAGTATTTT. It yields the protein CASRERTVGTDTQYF. The chain couples TRBV19 to TRBJ2-3; TRBD1 might be the D (6 bases). Deletions cut 6 bases from V and 3 bases from J, with 16 bases between. The germline gives CDR1 LNHDA, CDR2 SQIVND (reference sequence). The CDR3 length is 15 residues.

The chain carries TRBV7-9 and TRBJ2-7, with 11 bases identical to TRBD2. The V gene's germline CDR1 is SEHNR and CDR2 FQNEAQ (reference sequence). The CDR3 contains 15 residues. V dropped 5 bases and J dropped 3; count of bases not matched to a gene: 6. CDR3 bases: TGTGCCAGCAGCGCGCGACTAGCGGGGATCTACGAGCAGTACTTC. It yields the protein CASSARLAGIYEQYF. Complete variable domain (other parts from reference TRBV7-9 and TRBJ2-7): DTGVSQNPRHKITKRGQNVTFRCDPISEHNRLYWYRQTLGQGPEFLTYFQNEAQLEKSRLLSDRFSAERPKGSFSTLEIQRTEQGDSAMYLCASSARLAGIYEQYFGPGTRLTVT.

The chain recombines TRBV18 with TRBJ1-2; D might be TRBD1 (6 bases). The CDR3 has 18 amino acids. CDR1 is KGHSH, CDR2 LQKENI, per germline. The V end lost 1 base, the J end lost 4 bases, and 22 bases lay between the germline ends. CDR3 bases: TGTGCCAGCTCACCACTGCAACTAGAAGGACAGACAGGCTATGGCTACACCTTC. Amino acid sequence: CASSPLQLEGQTGYGYTF.

This clone was recorded at least ten times. This rearrangement joins TRBV19 to TRBJ2-7, with 10 bases lining up with TRBD1. Germline V CDR1 and CDR2: LNHDA, SQIVND (reference sequence). This CDR3 has 14 residues. V lost 4 bases and J lost 4; bases outside the gene matches: 4. The CDR3 spells CASSNRDRGYEQYF. The CDR3 nucleotides read TGTGCCAGTAGTAACCGGGACAGGGGTTACGAGCAGTACTTC.

This clone was seen a few times. The chain combines TRBV2 with TRBJ1-1; D unresolved. V was pared by 7 bases and J by 4 bases, with 13 bases between. The CDR3 runs to 13 residues. Germline CDR1 is SNHLY and CDR2 is FYNNEI. For the CDR3, the DNA is TGTGCCAGCACCCAATCGGAGGGCACTGAAGCTTTCTTT. It is translated as CASTQSEGTEAFF.

The V call is TRBV28, the J call TRBJ1-4; TRBD1 might be the D (6 bases). The length of the CDR3 is 15 residues. Germline CDR1 and CDR2: MDHEN and SYDVKM. Trimming cost V 4 bases and J 3 bases, with 12 bases left between them. CDR3 DNA: TGTGCCAGCAGTTGGGGGCAGGGAGCTAATGAAAAACTGTTTTTT. Encoded protein: CASSWGQGANEKLFF.

V usage is TRBV2 and J usage is TRBJ1-5, with D perhaps matching TRBD1 (5 bases). Germline V CDR1 and CDR2: SNHLY, FYNNEI. V was pared by 5 bases and J by 2 bases, with 7 bases between. The CDR3 runs to 13 residues. The CDR3: CASSRQRNQPQHF. In DNA, the CDR3 is TGTGCCAGCAGTCGACAGCGCAATCAGCCCCAGCATTTT.

The V gene is TRBV11-1, the J gene TRBJ1-1; 7 bases map to TRBD1. The CDR3 contains 14 residues. Trimming took 2 bases from V and 1 from J; bases not matched to a gene: 1. Germline V gene sequence: CDR1 SGHAT, CDR2 FQDESV (reference sequence). The CDR3 sequence: CASSLNRGNTEAFF. CDR3 coding DNA: TGTGCCAGCAGCTTAAACAGGGGGAACACTGAAGCTTTCTTT.

The V and J genes are TRBV14 and TRBJ2-7, with TRBD1 matching over 7 bases. CDR3 length equals 14 residues. Germline V CDR1 and CDR2: SGHDN, FVKESK. Germline trimming cut 1 base from V and 7 bases from J; bases unmatched to any gene: 7. The CDR3 bases are TGTGCCAGCAGCCAAGTACAGGGGACGGGGGAGCAGTACTTC. Translation gives CASSQVQGTGEQYF.

The V and J genes are TRBV10-3 and TRBJ1-3; 10 positions match TRBD1. CDR1 ENHRY and CDR2 SYGVKD come from the germline V gene. The CDR3 has 15 residues. V was pared by 8 bases and J by 0 bases, with 4 bases of the junction left unmatched. The CDR3 DNA sequence: TGTGCCATCGGGACAGGGGCAAGCTCTGGAAACACCATATATTTT. This sequence encodes CAIGTGASSGNTIYF.

The chain links TRBV20-1 to TRBJ1-6, with TRBD1 as a possible D gene (5 bases). V was trimmed by 5 bases and J by 7 bases, leaving 12 bases between them. The germline V gene encodes CDR1 DFQATT and CDR2 SNEGSKA (reference sequence). There are 13 residues in the CDR3. The CDR3 reads CSARANRNSPLHF. The CDR3 DNA follows: TGCAGTGCTCGTGCCAACAGGAATTCACCCCTCCACTTT.

This clone has more than one count but fewer than ten. The gene calls are TRBV2 and TRBJ2-7; 9 nucleotides line up with TRBD2. After removal of 1 base from V and 2 bases from J, the junction contained 3 bases not matched to a gene. Germline V gene lookup returns CDR1 SNHLY and CDR2 FYNNEI. The length of the CDR3 is 15 residues. The CDR3 DNA reads TGTGCCAGCAGTGAAGACCGCGGGAGGGCCTACGAGCAGTACTTC. Its translation is CASSEDRGRAYEQYF.

This clone occurred many times. The chain combines TRBV7-6 with TRBJ2-3, with a tentative D call TRBD2 (5 bases). V lost 2 bases and J lost 5, with 14 bases in between. This CDR3 has 15 amino acids. Germline V CDR1 and CDR2: SGHVS, FNYEAQ. CDR3 residues: CASSLFGSAGDTQYF. The CDR3, as DNA: TGTGCCAGCAGCTTATTTGGTAGCGCCGGAGATACGCAGTATTTT.

J is TRBJ2-7 and V is TRBV7-9, with D possibly TRBD1 on 6 matching bases. The CDR3 consists of 14 residues. Germline V gives CDR1 SEHNR, CDR2 FQNEAQ (reference sequence). V shed 5 bases and J shed 4 bases, with 15 bases lying between them. The CDR3 DNA sequence: TGTGCCAGCAGCCATACAGGGTCCTTTTACGAGCAGTACTTC. It is translated as CASSHTGSFYEQYF.